Listed below are T cell receptor beta chains from one sample, sequenced in a study of human T cells and chemical hapten exposure. TCRdb re-called the RACE reads through MiXCR, storing one row per CDR3 protein. The sample lists 89,000 or so distinct CDR3 sequences; less than 8.5% were seen once. Sample: whole blood, taken in connection with sensitization to the hapten diphenylcyclopropenone (DPC). The source of these receptors is a woman aged 25 to 39 with alopecia areata. Some clones in this sample may be carry-over from other donors' samples. Each CDR3 is given with its conserved first and last residue. D genes are given only for firm matches. Clone size is not always given. Where it is, it says once, few, many or a class for expanded clones.

>.|many|11|TRBV2|TRBJ2-7
TGTGCCAGCAGTGCGAGAGATGAGCAGTACTTC
CASSARDEQYF
>.|once|12|TRBV3-1|TRBJ1-6
TGTGCCAGCAGCCAAGCAAATTCACCCCTCCACTTT
CASSQANSPLHF
>.|many|16|TRBV2|TRBJ1-5
TGTGCCAGCAGTGAATACAGGGATTATAGCAATCAGCCCCAGCATTTT
CASSEYRDYSNQPQHF
>TRBD1|few|14|TRBV5-1|TRBJ2-7
TGCGCCAGCAGCGGAGGACAGGGGACCTACGAGCAGTACTTC
CASSGGQGTYEQYF
>.|many|11|TRBV20-1|TRBJ2-5
TGCAGTGGCTACCTTCAAGAGACCCAGTACTTC
CSGYLQETQYF
>TRBD2|.|16|TRBV20-1|TRBJ2-5
TGCAGTGCTAGAGATCCCAAGTCTAGCGGGGTTGAGACCCAGTACTTC
CSARDPKSSGVETQYF
>.|few|16|TRBV5-4|TRBJ2-1
TGTGCCAGCAGCGCCGAGGGTGCAGGGTTGCGCAATGAGCAGTTCTTC
CASSAEGAGLRNEQFF
>.|many|18|TRBV20-1|TRBJ1-3
TGCAGTGCTAGGGGTGGGGGACGGACGGAAGACTCTGGAAACACCATATATTTT
CSARGGGRTEDSGNTIYF
>.|.|13|TRBV20-1|TRBJ2-3
TGCAGTGCCCATCTCTATGGAACGTATACGCAGTATTTT
CSAHLYGTYTQYF
>TRBD2|many|15|TRBV20-1|TRBJ2-5
TGCAGTGCTACCAGACTAGCGGGGGACCAAGAGACCCAGTACTTC
CSATRLAGDQETQYF
>.|many|15|TRBV2|TRBJ2-3
TGTGCCAGCAGTGCTAAGACAGGGAGGACAGATACGCAGTATTTT
CASSAKTGRTDTQYF
>.|.|16|TRBV5-8|TRBJ2-3
TGTGCCAGCAGCTTGTCGTACGGGGTTCACACAGATACGCAGTATTTT
CASSLSYGVHTDTQYF
>.|many|17|TRBV27|TRBJ2-7
TGTGCCAGCAGTTCGACCAACAGGGTAGGAAGTACCTACGAGCAGTACTTC
CASSSTNRVGSTYEQYF
>.|.|14|TRBV18|TRBJ1-4
TGTGCCAGCTCCCTACGACAGGCGGGGGAAAAACTGTTTTTT
CASSLRQAGEKLFF
>TRBD2|many|19|TRBV6-8|TRBJ2-2
TGTGCCAGCAGTTACTGTCCGACTAGCGGGGGGAGAGGAACCGGGGAGCTGTTTTTT
CASSYCPTSGGRGTGELFF
>TRBD2|.|18|TRBV7-2|TRBJ2-3
TGTGCCAGCAGCTCCTATCTGTATAGCGGGGGGGCTGGAGATACGCAGTATTTT
CASSSYLYSGGAGDTQYF
>.|many|10|TRBV5-5|TRBJ1-1
TGTGCCAGCAGCTTAACTGAAGCTTTCTTT
CASSLTEAFF
>.|.|13|TRBV12-3/TRBV12-4|TRBJ1-1
TGTGCCAGCAGAGGGACGGGGTACACTGAAGCTTTCTTT
CASRGTGYTEAFF
>.|.|11|TRBV6-5|TRBJ1-1
TGTGCCAGCAGTTACGGGGGAAGGGCTTTCTTT
CASSYGGRAFF
>.|few|16|TRBV3-1|TRBJ2-5
TGTGCCAGCAGCCAAGTAGGCGGGGTACTCCAAGAGACCCAGTACTTC
CASSQVGGVLQETQYF
>.|many|14|TRBV6-1|TRBJ2-3
TGTGCCAGCAGTGAGGTCCGCAGCACAGATACGCAGTATTTT
CASSEVRSTDTQYF
>.|many|16|TRBV12-3/TRBV12-4|TRBJ1-1
TGTGCCAGCACCCTACTCAACAGGGTATCGAACACTGAAGCTTTCTTT
CASTLLNRVSNTEAFF